A selection of T cell receptor beta chains follows, all from one sample in a study of T cells in Graves' hyperthyroidism and ophthalmopathy. TCRdb re-derived calls from the multiplex PCR reads in MiXCR, one entry per CDR3 protein. The top ten hold 8.2% of the sample, which has roughly 580,000 distinct CDR3 sequences, around 45% seen once. The sequencing sample was made of peripheral blood or thyroid tissue (not recorded which). The receptor source for this set is a woman between 18 and 29 years old with Graves' hyperthyroidism. Both conserved end residues are part of each CDR3.

V gene: TRBV2
J gene: TRBJ1-1
CDR3 protein: CASRTTGRAFF

V gene: TRBV14
J gene: TRBJ2-2
CDR3 protein: CASSGWETGELFF

V gene: TRBV24-1
J gene: TRBJ1-4
CDR3 protein: CATSDADRGETVF

V gene: TRBV7-9
J gene: TRBJ1-2
CDR3 protein: CASSFRDRDGYTF

V gene: TRBV7-3
J gene: TRBJ1-1
CDR3 protein: CASSQYGFDTEAFF

V gene: TRBV10-3
J gene: TRBJ1-2
CDR3 protein: CAISYLRDRGYTF

V gene: TRBV24-1
J gene: TRBJ1-2
CDR3 protein: CATSGRDNYGYTF

V gene: TRBV7-9
J gene: TRBJ2-5
CDR3 protein: CASSSRADYQETQYF

V gene: TRBV20-1
J gene: TRBJ1-3
CDR3 protein: CSALDRGSGNTIYF

V gene: TRBV7-6
J gene: TRBJ2-5
CDR3 protein: CASSFPLAVGQETQYF

V gene: TRBV2
J gene: TRBJ1-1
CDR3 protein: CASRGTPWDTEAFF

V gene: TRBV20-1
J gene: TRBJ1-4
CDR3 protein: CSARGQTATNEKLFF

V gene: TRBV5-8
J gene: TRBJ2-5
CDR3 protein: CASIRNRGLPRKETQYF

V gene: TRBV7-2
J gene: TRBJ1-1
CDR3 protein: CASSPVMNTEAFF

V gene: TRBV25-1
J gene: TRBJ1-2
CDR3 protein: CASLQTAFYGYTF

V gene: TRBV24-1
J gene: TRBJ1-2
CDR3 protein: CATSDPWADFTF

V gene: TRBV7-2
J gene: TRBJ2-7
CDR3 protein: CASSQLQGFHEQYF

V gene: TRBV25-1
J gene: TRBJ2-5
CDR3 protein: CASSESGSRTQYF

V gene: TRBV9
J gene: TRBJ2-5
CDR3 protein: CASSVVVDETQYF

V gene: TRBV25-1
J gene: TRBJ1-2
CDR3 protein: CASSQVWGNYGYTF

V gene: TRBV2
J gene: TRBJ1-1
CDR3 protein: CASSDVGSAFF

V gene: TRBV29-1
J gene: TRBJ2-2
CDR3 protein: CSVGPGDTANTGELFF

V gene: TRBV12-3/TRBV12-4
J gene: TRBJ2-5
CDR3 protein: CASSLAGKQETQYF

V gene: TRBV2
J gene: TRBJ1-5
CDR3 protein: CASAPNAQPQHF

V gene: TRBV5-1
J gene: TRBJ1-2
CDR3 protein: CASSAGLFGYTF

V gene: TRBV5-1
J gene: TRBJ1-2
CDR3 protein: CASSPSTTGDYGYTF

V gene: TRBV2
J gene: TRBJ2-7
CDR3 protein: CASSVRDEQYF

V gene: TRBV10-3
J gene: TRBJ2-5
CDR3 protein: CAISDPQETQYF

V gene: TRBV25-1
J gene: TRBJ2-6
CDR3 protein: CASPGHPSGANVLTF

V gene: TRBV15
J gene: TRBJ2-6
CDR3 protein: CATSRDRRGLSGANVLTF

V gene: TRBV5-1
J gene: TRBJ2-7
CDR3 protein: CASSQGIGGGQYF

V gene: TRBV7-8
J gene: TRBJ2-7
CDR3 protein: CASSLHNSYEQYF

V gene: TRBV2
J gene: TRBJ1-5
CDR3 protein: CASSVTQTNQPQHF

V gene: TRBV19
J gene: TRBJ2-7
CDR3 protein: CASSAPSGTRYEQYF

V gene: TRBV7-2
J gene: TRBJ1-1
CDR3 protein: CASSGDRGLAFF

V gene: TRBV7-9
J gene: TRBJ2-7
CDR3 protein: CASSRTTGGPYEQYF

V gene: TRBV2
J gene: TRBJ1-2
CDR3 protein: CASRHLTSPSLHYTF

V gene: TRBV10-3
J gene: TRBJ1-5
CDR3 protein: CASKGTGVQPQHF

V gene: TRBV24-1
J gene: TRBJ2-3
CDR3 protein: CATAQGDRDTQYF

V gene: TRBV7-9
J gene: TRBJ1-5
CDR3 protein: CASGTGGARQPQHF

V gene: TRBV29-1
J gene: TRBJ2-3
CDR3 protein: CSVVRTVLADTQYF

V gene: TRBV29-1
J gene: TRBJ2-7
CDR3 protein: CSVTTLPPSYEQYF

V gene: TRBV7-2
J gene: TRBJ2-7
CDR3 protein: CASSQDGGLAVDEQYF

V gene: TRBV25-1
J gene: TRBJ1-2
CDR3 protein: CASSLGGVEASYGYTF

V gene: TRBV10-3
J gene: TRBJ1-3
CDR3 protein: CASSYSWAVSGNTIYF

V gene: TRBV2
J gene: TRBJ2-6
CDR3 protein: CASRPGTGGASGANVLTF

V gene: TRBV10-3
J gene: TRBJ2-1
CDR3 protein: CAILISGTNEQFF

V gene: TRBV10-3
J gene: TRBJ1-2
CDR3 protein: CAIAPTGNYGYTF

V gene: TRBV7-8
J gene: TRBJ1-1
CDR3 protein: CASSQDTVTTEAFF

V gene: TRBV6-1
J gene: TRBJ1-2
CDR3 protein: CASSGAGGGLHGYTF

V gene: TRBV29-1
J gene: TRBJ2-7
CDR3 protein: CSVKIGITSEYF